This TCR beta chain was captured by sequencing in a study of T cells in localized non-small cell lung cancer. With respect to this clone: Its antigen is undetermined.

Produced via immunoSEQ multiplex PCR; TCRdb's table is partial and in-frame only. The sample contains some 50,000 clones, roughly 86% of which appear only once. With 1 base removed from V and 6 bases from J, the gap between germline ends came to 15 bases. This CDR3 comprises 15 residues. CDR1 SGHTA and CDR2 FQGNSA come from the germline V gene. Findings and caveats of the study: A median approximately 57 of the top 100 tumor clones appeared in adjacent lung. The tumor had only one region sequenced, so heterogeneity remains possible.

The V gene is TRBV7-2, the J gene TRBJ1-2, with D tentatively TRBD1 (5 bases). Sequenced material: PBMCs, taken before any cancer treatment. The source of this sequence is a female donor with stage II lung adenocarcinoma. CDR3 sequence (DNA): TGTGCCAGCAGCTTAGTACGGGGACGGGACGATGGCTACACCTTC. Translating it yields CASSLVRGRDDGYTF.